One sample yielded the 4 T cell receptor beta chains listed below, sequenced in a study of cytomegalovirus exposure and HLA in healthy donors. The PCR made use of 60 Vbeta and 13 Jbeta primers. Using immunoSEQ multiplex PCR, the repertoire was profiled, and TCRdb retains in-frame clones only, with some absent. The sample consists of approximately 200,000 clones, 70% to 80% of them appearing once. The material sequenced was PBMCs. Every receptor here comes from a girl aged 10 to 17 in good health and CMV-seropositive.

The rearrangement links TRBV7-2 to TRBJ2-3, with 7 bases fitting TRBD2. V was pared by 5 bases and J by 2 bases, with 10 bases of the junction left unmatched. This CDR3 comprises 16 residues. Looked up from germline, CDR1 is SGHTA and CDR2 is FQGNSA. CDR3 amino acids: CASSHQAGSLTDTQYF. CDR3 bases: TGTGCCAGCAGCCACCAAGCGGGGAGTCTCACAGATACGCAGTATTTT.

This clone was observed a handful of times. The rearrangement uses TRBV5-1 and TRBJ1-6; TRBD1 agrees at 7 bases. The junction had 10 bases not matched to a gene; V was cut back by 4 bases and J by 6 bases. From germline, CDR1 is SGHRS and CDR2 YFSETQ. There are 16 residues in the CDR3. The CDR3 nucleotides read TGCGCCAGCAGCCCCGAAGGGACAGTTGGTAATTCACCCCTCCACTTT. It translates to CASSPEGTVGNSPLHF.

The rearrangement links TRBV28 to TRBJ2-5; 16 bases are shared with TRBD2. J gave up 4 bases and V 6 bases, and 8 bases lay outside the gene matches. There are 17 residues in the CDR3. Germline values: CDR1 MDHEN, CDR2 SYDVKM. In nucleotides, the CDR3 is TGTGCCAGCAGCCTGACGGGACTAGCGGGGGGGTTAGAGACCCAGTACTTC. Its translation is CASSLTGLAGGLETQYF.

The J gene is TRBJ2-1, the V gene TRBV19; D not certain. The germline gives CDR1 LNHDA, CDR2 SQIVND (reference sequence). There are 13 residues in the CDR3. The V and J ends lost 3 bases and 7 bases respectively, with 10 bases between them. CDR3 residues: CASSMNSLNEQFF. The CDR3 DNA reads as TGTGCCAGTAGTATGAACAGTTTAAATGAGCAGTTCTTC.